A selection of T cell receptor beta chains follows, all from one sample in a study of T cell responses to AZD1222 COVID-19 vaccine. TCRdb keeps only in-frame clones here, not all; method: immunoSEQ multiplex PCR. The table shows under 200,000 clones, with roughly nine tenths occurring only once. The specimen was peripheral blood, collected on day 0 of AZD1222 vaccination. The source of these receptors is an adult in good health. The CDR3 runs from the conserved cysteine through the conserved F or W. A D gene is named only where the DNA matches it firmly. Only part of the rows carry a size: once, few, many, or a class if the clone is expanded.

J	V	size	D	CDR3	DNA
TRBJ2-7	TRBV25-1	-	TRBD2	CASSALAGGGEQYF	TGTGCCAGCAGTGCGCTAGCGGGGGGCGGCGAGCAGTACTTC
TRBJ2-1	TRBV19	-	TRBD2	CASSIVASGRIYNEQFF	TGTGCCAGTAGTATAGTGGCTAGCGGGAGGATATACAATGAGCAGTTCTTC
TRBJ2-5	TRBV6-2/TRBV6-3	-	-	CASSYHQGQETQYF	TGTGCCAGCAGTTACCATCAGGGCCAAGAGACCCAGTACTTC
TRBJ1-4	TRBV30	-	-	CAWSPILGGEEKLFF	TGTGCCTGGAGTCCCATTCTAGGGGGAGAAGAAAAACTGTTTTTT
TRBJ1-5	TRBV27	-	TRBD1	CASSLRSGGGQPQHF	TGTGCCAGCAGTTTGAGGTCAGGGGGCGGTCAGCCCCAGCATTTT
TRBJ1-2	TRBV7-9	-	-	CASSNDPGGYTF	TGTGCCAGCAGCAACGACCCGGGGGGCTACACCTTC
TRBJ2-2	TRBV27	-	-	CASSRGLINTGELFF	TGTGCCAGCAGTCGGGGGCTGATTAACACCGGGGAGCTGTTTTTT
TRBJ1-3	TRBV19	-	-	CASSIGGGSGNTIYF	TGTGCCAGTAGTATAGGAGGAGGCTCTGGAAACACCATATATTTT
TRBJ1-5	TRBV19	-	TRBD1	CASSPTRDRGGRYSNQPQHF	TGTGCCAGTAGTCCGACTCGAGACAGGGGGGGCCGCTATAGCAATCAGCCCCAGCATTTT
TRBJ1-3	TRBV13	-	-	CASSRYPVRTEDTIYF	TGTGCCAGCAGCCGCTACCCTGTGCGGACGGAAGACACCATATATTTT
TRBJ1-1	TRBV28	-	-	CASLISGRGTEAFF	TGTGCCAGCCTGATTTCGGGAAGAGGAACTGAAGCTTTCTTT
TRBJ1-2	TRBV3-1/TRBV3-2	-	TRBD1	CASSQGSPGQGWGYTF	TGTGCCAGCAGCCAAGGGTCCCCCGGACAGGGATGGGGCTACACCTTC
TRBJ1-5	TRBV2	-	TRBD1	CAVRTGGNQPQHF	TGTGCCGTACGGACAGGGGGAAATCAGCCCCAGCATTTT
TRBJ2-6	TRBV2	-	-	CASSVGGANVLTF	TGTGCCAGCAGTGTAGGCGGGGCCAACGTCCTGACTTTC
TRBJ2-7	TRBV6-5	-	-	CASSYTGAAAYEQYF	TGTGCCAGCAGTTACACGGGGGCCGCTGCCTACGAGCAGTACTTC
TRBJ1-1	TRBV9	-	-	CASSVAAGDTEAFF	TGTGCCAGCAGCGTAGCGGCAGGGGACACTGAAGCTTTCTTT
TRBJ2-5	TRBV27	-	TRBD1	CASSFFRDREETQYF	TGTGCCAGCAGTTTCTTCCGGGACAGGGAAGAGACCCAGTACTTC
TRBJ2-1	TRBV19	-	TRBD2	CASSIDHRAGGLLDFSYNEQFF	TGTGCCAGTAGTATAGATCATAGGGCGGGGGGGCTATTAGATTTCTCCTACAATGAGCAGTTCTTC
TRBJ1-2	TRBV30	-	-	CAWSRQPNYGYTF	TGTGCCTGGAGTAGGCAGCCCAACTATGGCTACACCTTC
TRBJ2-3	TRBV28	-	-	CASSFSPSGPDTQYF	TGTGCCAGCAGTTTTTCTCCCAGCGGGCCAGATACGCAGTATTTT
TRBJ2-7	TRBV12-5	-	-	CASGSGHEQYF	TGTGCTAGTGGTTCCGGGCACGAGCAGTACTTC
TRBJ1-5	TRBV2	once	TRBD1	CASRGQGYSNQPQHF	TGTGCCAGCAGGGGACAGGGATATAGCAATCAGCCCCAGCATTTT
TRBJ2-3	TRBV28	once	TRBD1	CASSLGEGTGFPDTQYF	TGTGCCAGCAGTTTAGGGGAGGGGACAGGGTTCCCAGATACGCAGTATTTT
TRBJ1-2	TRBV5-4	-	-	CASSLPEGVLDGYTF	TGTGCCAGCAGCTTGCCTGAGGGAGTTTTGGATGGCTACACCTTC
TRBJ1-3	TRBV3-1/TRBV3-2	-	TRBD1	CASSHTGVAGNTIYF	TGTGCCAGCAGCCATACAGGGGTTGCTGGAAACACCATATATTTT
TRBJ1-4	TRBV28	-	-	CASMRTATNEKLFF	TGTGCCAGTATGCGGACAGCAACGAATGAAAAACTGTTTTTT
TRBJ2-1	TRBV19	-	TRBD2	CATKAEYSIIVRGDEQFF	TGTGCCACCAAAGCCGAATACAGTATTATTGTCCGGGGGGACGAGCAGTTCTTC
TRBJ2-7	TRBV6-2/TRBV6-3	once	TRBD2	CASSSGGSSYEQYF	TGTGCCAGCAGTTCTGGCGGGAGCTCCTACGAGCAGTACTTC
TRBJ2-5	TRBV30	-	TRBD2	CAWSELAGGLQTQYF	TGTGCCTGGAGTGAACTAGCGGGAGGTCTGCAGACCCAGTACTTC
TRBJ2-1	TRBV9	-	TRBD2	CASSAHHGLDSYDEQFF	TGTGCCAGCAGCGCACACCACGGACTAGACTCCTACGATGAGCAGTTCTTC
TRBJ2-1	TRBV7-9	-	-	CASSLLAPYGDEQFF	TGTGCCAGCAGCCTGCTAGCGCCCTACGGGGATGAGCAGTTCTTC
TRBJ2-2	TRBV11-2	once	TRBD1	CASSFPGQGATGELFF	TGTGCCAGCAGCTTCCCGGGACAGGGCGCCACCGGGGAGCTGTTTTTT
TRBJ1-4	TRBV20-1	-	-	CSAKMDEKLFF	TGCAGTGCTAAGATGGATGAAAAACTGTTTTTT
TRBJ2-1	TRBV7-6	once	TRBD2	CASSSIAGEGNEQFF	TGTGCCAGCAGCTCGATAGCGGGAGAGGGGAATGAGCAGTTCTTC
TRBJ2-1	TRBV7-3	-	-	CASSLFAPWGSYNEQFF	TGTGCCAGCAGCTTATTTGCCCCTTGGGGCTCCTACAATGAGCAGTTCTTC
TRBJ2-1	TRBV6-2/TRBV6-3	few	-	CASSYSSNRGGNEQFF	TGTGCCAGCAGTTACTCGAGTAACAGGGGAGGGAATGAGCAGTTCTTC
TRBJ2-3	TRBV9	-	TRBD2	CASSVAGGGDTQYF	TGTGCCAGCAGTGTAGCGGGAGGAGGAGATACGCAGTATTTT
TRBJ2-7	TRBV19	-	-	CASSIVQGEDYEQYF	TGTGCCAGTAGTATAGTCCAGGGTGAAGACTACGAGCAGTACTTC
TRBJ2-1	TRBV11-3	-	TRBD2	CASSLFSSGSSYNEQFF	TGTGCCAGCAGCTTATTTTCTAGCGGGAGTTCCTACAATGAGCAGTTCTTC
TRBJ1-1	TRBV19	-	-	CASSIIGGRGTEAFF	TGTGCCAGTAGTATAATTGGGGGGCGCGGCACTGAAGCTTTCTTT
TRBJ1-5	TRBV15	-	-	CATSRDRVNQPQHF	TGTGCCACCAGCAGAGATCGGGTTAATCAGCCCCAGCATTTT
TRBJ2-5	TRBV5-6	-	TRBD1	CASSTTGTAPETQYF	TGTGCCAGCAGCACGACCGGGACAGCGCCAGAGACCCAGTACTTC
TRBJ1-5	TRBV10-3	-	-	CATTEPGAGGNQPQHF	TGTGCCACAACCGAACCGGGGGCCGGGGGCAATCAGCCCCAGCATTTT
TRBJ2-2	TRBV12-3/TRBV12-4	once	-	CASSPVGELFF	TGTGCCAGCAGTCCGGTTGGGGAGCTGTTTTTT
TRBJ1-2	TRBV2	few	-	CASSEPPSLTSF	TGTGCCAGCAGTGAACCACCAAGCCTAACGTCCTTC
TRBJ1-5	TRBV6-5	-	-	CASSVNREVGQPQHF	TGTGCCAGCAGCGTCAACAGGGAGGTGGGGCAGCCCCAGCATTTT
TRBJ1-1	TRBV4-1	once	-	CASSQVGLNTEAFF	TGCGCCAGCAGCCAAGTGGGCCTGAACACTGAAGCTTTCTTT
TRBJ1-1	TRBV5-1	few	-	CASRGQDNTEAFF	TGCGCCAGCAGGGGCCAGGATAACACTGAAGCTTTCTTT
TRBJ1-1	TRBV9	-	-	CASSVGYGNTEAFF	TGTGCCAGCAGCGTAGGCTATGGGAACACTGAAGCTTTCTTT
TRBJ2-5	TRBV4-1	-	-	CASSRLAQETQYF	TGCGCCAGCAGCCGTCTAGCTCAAGAGACCCAGTACTTC
TRBJ1-1	TRBV25-1	once	-	CASSEAGINTEAFF	TGTGCCAGCAGTGAGGCGGGGATCAACACTGAAGCTTTCTTT